What follows are 30 T cell receptor beta chains derived from one specimen sequenced in a study of T cell responses to AZD1222 COVID-19 vaccine. Profiling relied on immunoSEQ multiplex PCR, and the TCRdb table lists in-frame clones only, not all of them. The profile shows fewer than 200,000 clones, 92% of them singletons. Here the sequenced sample was peripheral blood, taken on day 0 of AZD1222 vaccination. The receptors derive from an adult in good health.

This clone was counted a few times. This sequence joins TRBV5-1 and TRBJ1-4; no definite D call. There are 12 residues in the CDR3. Germline CDR1 is SGHRS and CDR2 is YFSETQ. Trimming stripped 0 bases from V and 8 bases from J, with 5 bases between. The CDR3 reads CASSLDGEKLFF. CDR3 nucleotide sequence: TGCGCCAGCAGCTTGGATGGCGAAAAACTGTTTTTT.

The chain has TRBV4-2 and TRBJ2-3; a possible D gene is TRBD2 (5 bases). The CDR3 has 14 amino acids. The ends were cut back, 1 base at V and 8 bases at J, with 13 bases in the middle. Germline-derived CDR1 and CDR2 are LGHNA and YNFKEQ. The CDR3 coding sequence is TGTGCCAGCAGCCAAGCGGGAATGTTAGGTACGCAGTATTTT. Translation gives CASSQAGMLGTQYF.

This clone was seen more than once but under ten times. The chain combines TRBV3-1 (or the pseudogene TRBV3-2) with TRBJ1-4; possible D gene TRBD1, 5 bases. In germline, CDR1 is LGHDT, CDR2 YNNKEL (reference sequence). Trimming took 0 bases from V and 8 from J, leaving 13 bases between them. This CDR3 is built from 15 residues. The CDR3 DNA is TGTGCCAGCAGCCAAGATACAGGATTTCGCGAAAAACTGTTTTTT. It is translated as CASSQDTGFREKLFF.

The chain joins TRBV5-4 to TRBJ2-3; D might be TRBD2 (5 bases). Trimming left V 4 bases short and J 0 bases short, with 9 bases between. The germline CDR1 and CDR2 sequences are SGHNT and YYREEE (reference sequence). The CDR3 covers 14 residues. The CDR3 sequence: CASSTTRSTDTQYF. The CDR3 region has the DNA TGTGCCAGCAGCACCACTAGAAGCACAGATACGCAGTATTTT.

The chain is built from TRBV19 and TRBJ1-2; TRBD1 agrees at 8 bases. CDR3 length: 15 amino acids. Germline V CDR1 and CDR2: LNHDA, SQIVND (reference sequence). After removal of 6 bases from V and 7 bases from J, the junction contained 13 bases not matched to a gene. The CDR3 DNA reads as TGTGCCAGTAGCATGTATTCCGGGACAGGCGCTGGCTACACCTTC. Its translation: CASSMYSGTGAGYTF.

The V call is TRBV7-9, the J call TRBJ2-5; D remains unclear. The germline V and J ends were trimmed by 1 base and 0 bases, with 6 bases remaining between them. Germline V lookup: CDR1 SEHNR, CDR2 FQNEAQ (reference sequence). The CDR3 is made up of 14 amino acids. The CDR3, as DNA: TGTGCCAGCAGCTTAGTGGTGTACCAAGAGACCCAGTACTTC. The encoded protein is CASSLVVYQETQYF.

The chain joins TRBV24-1 to TRBJ2-5; D possibly uses TRBD1 or TRBD2 (5 bases each). Germline CDR1 KGHDR, CDR2 SFDVKD. Trimming stripped 9 bases from V and 1 base from J, with 20 bases between. The CDR3 totals 16 residues. The DNA for the CDR3 is TGTGCCACCGAAGGAGAGGGGCTAATGGGCCAAGAGACCCAGTACTTC. Its translation is CATEGEGLMGQETQYF.

The chain combines TRBV5-6 with TRBJ1-5, with a possible D match to TRBD1 (5 bases). The germline V gene has CDR1 SGHDT and CDR2 YYEEEE. This CDR3 is built from 14 residues. V was cut by 0 bases and J by 5 bases, with 9 bases left in between. Here the CDR3 reads CASSLGQTDQPQHF. The CDR3 DNA sequence: TGTGCCAGCAGCTTGGGACAGACTGATCAGCCCCAGCATTTT.

The chain couples TRBV3-1 (or the pseudogene TRBV3-2) to TRBJ2-3; TRBD2 is a possible D gene (7 bases). Germline-derived CDR1 and CDR2 are LGHDT and YNNKEL (reference sequence). Deletions cut 4 bases from V and 3 bases from J, with 17 bases between. The CDR3 is 16 amino acids. CDR3 sequence reads: CASSLRGGLQTDTQYF. CDR3 in DNA: TGTGCCAGCAGCCTAAGAGGGGGACTACAGACAGATACGCAGTATTTT.

The chain combines TRBV28 with TRBJ1-6; D remains ambiguous. Germline CDR1 MDHEN, CDR2 SYDVKM. The V end lost 6 bases, the J end lost 9 bases, and 18 bases lay between the germline ends. CDR3 length equals 15 residues. CDR3 DNA: TGTGCCAGCAGCTCGACCTCGGACCGGGGTTCACCCCTCCACTTT. The encoded protein is CASSSTSDRGSPLHF.

This chain joins TRBV6-1 and TRBJ1-5; D remains unclear. The CDR3 covers 13 residues. The V and J ends lost 2 bases and 7 bases respectively, with 9 bases between them. The germline V gene has CDR1 MNHNS and CDR2 SASEGT. CDR3 DNA: TGTGCCAGCAGTGAAAGCAGCCGGCAGCCCCAGCATTTT. As protein: CASSESSRQPQHF.

The J gene is TRBJ2-1, the V gene TRBV7-8; D possibly corresponds to TRBD2 (6 bases). The CDR3 totals 15 residues. The germline V gene has CDR1 SGHVS and CDR2 FQNEAQ. V was shortened by 1 base and J by 6 bases, with 13 bases between the two germline ends. In DNA, the CDR3 is TGTGCCAGCAGCTTAGTAGTCCTAGCGAGCAATGAGCAGTTCTTC. Translating gives CASSLVVLASNEQFF.

The chain combines TRBV24-1 with TRBJ1-1; D not resolved. CDR1 and CDR2 from the germline V gene are KGHDR and SFDVKD. Between the trimmed V and J ends, which lost 5 bases and 0 bases, there was a span of 6 bases. The CDR3 runs 13 residues. For the CDR3, the DNA is TGTGCCACCAGTGCGGCAGTGAACACTGAAGCTTTCTTT. This encodes CATSAAVNTEAFF.

The chain links TRBV4-1 to TRBJ2-3; 12 bases are a match to TRBD2. V lost 1 base to trimming and J lost 3 bases; unmatched junction nucleotides: 14. This CDR3 has 20 amino acids. CDR1 is MGHRA and CDR2 is YSYEKL in the germline V gene. The CDR3 DNA is TGCGCCAGCAGCCAAGTTGCTAGCGGGGGGGATCGGGATCTAACAGATACGCAGTATTTT. It codes for CASSQVASGGDRDLTDTQYF.

The chain uses TRBV19 and TRBJ2-3, with a weak D call TRBD2 (5 bases). Looked up from germline, CDR1 is LNHDA and CDR2 is SQIVND (reference sequence). Between the trimmed V and J ends, which lost 3 bases and 5 bases, there was a span of 12 bases. This CDR3 contains 14 residues. CDR3 sequence: CASSIMLAGDTQYF. Written as DNA, the CDR3 is TGTGCCAGTAGTATTATGCTAGCCGGAGATACGCAGTATTTT. The full variable domain, with the rest looked up from reference TRBV19 and TRBJ2-3, is DGGITQSPKYLFRKEGQNVTLSCEQNLNHDAMYWYRQDPGQGLRLIYYSQIVNDFQKGDIAEGYSVSREKKESFPLTVTSAQKNPTAFYLCASSIMLAGDTQYFGPGTRLTVL.

This clone was seen a few times. The chain uses TRBV12-5 and TRBJ2-2; 10 positions agree with TRBD1. The CDR3 sequence is 16 residues long. V lost 0 bases and J lost 5; bases outside the gene matches: 3. CDR1 and CDR2 (germline): LGHNT, FRNRAP. The CDR3 spells CASGLVRTGGTGELFF. DNA for the CDR3: TGTGCTAGTGGTTTGGTACGGACAGGGGGGACCGGGGAGCTGTTTTTT.

The V and J genes are TRBV15 and TRBJ2-2; a weak D match, TRBD1 (6 bases). The CDR3 loop spans 16 amino acids. V was cut by 5 bases and J by 8 bases, with 21 bases left in between. The germline V gene encodes CDR1 LNHNV and CDR2 YYDKDF (reference sequence). This CDR3 reads CATSPQGPSLVGELFF. CDR3 nucleotides: TGTGCCACCAGCCCGCAGGGGCCGAGCTTGGTGGGGGAGCTGTTTTTT.

A remark on this clone: The sample has other DNA sequences that encode this CDR3 too. The rearrangement uses TRBV11-2 and TRBJ1-2, with TRBD1 matching over 9 bases. CDR1 and CDR2 from the germline V gene are SGHAT and FQNNGV. The CDR3 runs 15 residues. The V segment lost 3 bases and the J segment 5 bases; nucleotides outside the gene matches: 7. Written as DNA, the CDR3 is TGTGCCAGCAGCTTGGCCCCGGGACAGGGTTATGGCTACACCTTC. It codes for CASSLAPGQGYGYTF.

There are a few counts of this clone. The genes are TRBV7-2 and TRBJ1-4, with 7 bases fitting TRBD1. Germline-derived CDR1 and CDR2 are SGHTA and FQGNSA. This CDR3 comprises 14 residues. The ends lost 5 bases at V and 7 bases at J; junction bases unmatched: 7. CDR3 nucleotides: TGTGCCAGCAGCGACCGACAGGGTGGTGAAAAACTGTTTTTT. It specifies CASSDRQGGEKLFF.

This chain joins TRBV5-1 and TRBJ2-3; possible D gene TRBD2, 6 bases. The V gene lost 0 bases and the J gene lost 2 bases, with 13 bases spanning the gap. The CDR3 has 16 residues. The V gene's germline CDR1 is SGHRS and CDR2 YFSETQ. The CDR3 region is CASSLATSFFTDTQYF. The CDR3 region has the DNA TGCGCCAGCAGCTTGGCCACTAGCTTTTTCACAGATACGCAGTATTTT.

The gene calls are TRBV2 and TRBJ2-7, with 15 positions matching TRBD2. Germline CDR1 reads SNHLY; CDR2 reads FYNNEI. The CDR3 sequence is 21 residues long. Losses at the gene ends were 5 bases for V and 4 bases for J; bases not matched to a gene: 21. CDR3 in DNA: TGTGCCAGCAGTACCCCCGGACACCTCGGGGACGGACTAGCGGGGGGGTACGAGCAGTACGTC. Its protein is CASSTPGHLGDGLAGGYEQYV.

This clone was seen just once. The J gene is TRBJ1-2, the V gene TRBV7-2; 7 positions match TRBD1. The trim removed 4 bases at V and 4 bases at J, leaving 12 bases unmatched. The CDR3 totals 16 residues. The germline V gene has CDR1 SGHTA and CDR2 FQGNSA. CDR3 residues: CASSSRGRGGIYGYTF. The CDR3 bases are TGTGCCAGCAGCTCGAGGGGGAGAGGGGGCATCTATGGCTACACCTTC.

This chain links TRBV5-6 with TRBJ2-2; D uncertain. Germline V gives CDR1 SGHDT, CDR2 YYEEEE. Trimming took off 2 bases at V and 2 bases at J, with 10 bases between the two ends. This CDR3 region has 15 residues. The CDR3 nucleotides read TGTGCCAGCAGCTTTTCTGTCACAAACACCGGGGAGCTGTTTTTT. Translating it yields CASSFSVTNTGELFF.

In nucleotides, the CDR3 is TGTGCCACCCTGTCGGCGGTCGGGGCCAACGTCCTGACTTTC. Residues: CATLSAVGANVLTF. J is TRBJ2-6 and V is TRBV6-5; no firm D call. V was shortened by 10 bases and J by 4 bases, with 14 bases between the two germline ends. The CDR3 has 14 amino acids. Germline V gene sequence: CDR1 MNHEY, CDR2 SVGAGI.

V usage is TRBV27 and J usage is TRBJ1-6; D is possibly TRBD1 (5 bases). The V and J ends lost 0 bases and 5 bases respectively, with 11 bases between them. Per the germline V gene, CDR1 is MNHEY and CDR2 is SMNVEV (reference sequence). This CDR3 is built from 16 residues. The CDR3 bases are TGTGCCAGCAGTTTATCTCTGACAGCTAATAATTCACCCCTCCACTTT. This translates into CASSLSLTANNSPLHF.

The rearrangement links TRBV5-1 to TRBJ1-1; D unclear. Germline CDR1 SGHRS, CDR2 YFSETQ. V was pared by 0 bases and J by 2 bases, with 11 bases between. The CDR3 runs to 15 residues. CDR3 bases: TGCGCCAGCAGCTTGGTAGCAGGCCCAAACACTGAAGCTTTCTTT. Residues: CASSLVAGPNTEAFF.

The chain combines TRBV18 with TRBJ1-5; the match to TRBD1 covers 9 bases. Looked up from germline, CDR1 is KGHSH and CDR2 is LQKENI. V lost 3 bases, J lost 6 bases, and 6 bases stayed unmatched. This CDR3 spans 15 amino acids. The CDR3 reads CASSPQDRGGQPQHF. The DNA for the CDR3 is TGTGCCAGCTCACCCCAGGACAGGGGAGGTCAGCCCCAGCATTTT.

The rearrangement uses TRBV5-8 and TRBJ1-1, with TRBD1 as a possible D gene (5 bases). Germline V gene lookup returns CDR1 SGHTS and CDR2 YDEGEE. Trimming removed 4 bases at V and 8 bases at J, with 21 bases between. The CDR3 sequence is 15 residues long. The CDR3 DNA sequence: TGTGCCAGCAGCATGGACACGCGTTCGGGTCTGGAAGCTTTCTTT. Protein product: CASSMDTRSGLEAFF.

The chain is built from TRBV12-3 or TRBV12-4 and TRBJ2-7; perhaps D is TRBD1 or TRBD2 (6 bases each). V lost 2 bases, J lost 10 bases, and 12 bases lay in between. The CDR3 totals 12 residues. The CDR3 loop is CASSLKGGLQYF. The CDR3 DNA follows: TGTGCCAGCAGTTTAAAAGGGGGACTCCAGTACTTC.

This clone was found once. The rearrangement links TRBV6-5 to TRBJ1-2; TRBD1 is a possible D gene (6 bases). V dropped 2 bases and J dropped 8 bases, with 15 bases sitting between them. CDR1 and CDR2 from the germline V gene are MNHEY and SVGAGI. The CDR3 contains 14 residues. The DNA for the CDR3 is TGTGCCAGCAGTTACCTCACAGGGACGGGCGGCTACACCTTC. It is translated as CASSYLTGTGGYTF.